A selection of T cell receptor beta chains follows, all from one sample in a study of T cells in Graves' hyperthyroidism and ophthalmopathy. TCRdb called the multiplex PCR reads again in MiXCR, with one record for every CDR3 protein. The sample records about half a million distinct CDR3 sequences, roughly a sixth being singletons. Input material: blood. These receptors all come from a woman in her twenties or thirties with Graves' ophthalmopathy. CDR3s include the opening cysteine and the closing phenylalanine or tryptophan. The D gene is left open where the match is weak. Clone size is not always given. Where it is, it says once, few, many or a class for expanded clones.

>13|NA|TRBV5-1|TRBJ2-7|many
TGCGCCAGCAGCTTGGAGGCGGGGCGCGAGCAGTACTTC
CASSLEAGREQYF
>14|NA|TRBV29-1|TRBJ2-7|few
TGCAGCGTTGACGAAGGAGCCGGGAGCGCCGAGCAGTACTTC
CSVDEGAGSAEQYF
>16|TRBD2|TRBV5-1|TRBJ2-7|many
TGCGCCAGCAGCTTGGCCTTAGGACTAGCGGGAGACGAGCAGTACTTC
CASSLALGLAGDEQYF
>15|NA|TRBV10-3|TRBJ2-2|few
TGTGCCATCAGTGAGTCCGGCAGGATGGGCGGGGAGCTGTTTTTT
CAISESGRMGGELFF
>13|TRBD2|TRBV20-1|TRBJ2-2|few
TGCAGTGCTAGGGGACTAGCAAACGGGGAGCTGTTTTTT
CSARGLANGELFF
>13|NA|TRBV19|TRBJ1-2|NA
TGTGCCAGTAGTATAGACACTTCTACTGGCTACACCTTC
CASSIDTSTGYTF
>15|NA|TRBV7-2|TRBJ2-1|few
TGTGCCAGCAGCCTGCAACTAGGTTCCTACAATGAGCAGTTCTTC
CASSLQLGSYNEQFF
>15|TRBD1|TRBV5-1|TRBJ1-3|many
TGCGCCAGCAGGACGACAGGGAGCTCTGGAAACACCATATATTTT
CASRTTGSSGNTIYF
>14|NA|TRBV5-5|TRBJ1-5|many
TGTGCCAGCAGCCGGGAGCTTAGCAATCAGCCCCAGCATTTT
CASSRELSNQPQHF
>12|TRBD1|TRBV10-3|TRBJ1-2|NA
TGTGCCATCAGTGGGATCGGGACAGAGGAAACCTTC
CAISGIGTEETF
>16|NA|TRBV3-1|TRBJ2-3|NA
TGTGCCAGCAGCCAAGATGAAGGGGCTAGCGCAGATACGCAGTATTTT
CASSQDEGASADTQYF
>15|NA|TRBV20-1|TRBJ1-5|many
TGCAGTGCACAGAGCGGGGGGGGGTTTAATCAGCCCCAGCATTTT
CSAQSGGGFNQPQHF
>15|NA|TRBV7-2|TRBJ1-1|few
TGTGCCAGCAGCTTAGACGGAAACATGAACACTGAAGCTTTCTTT
CASSLDGNMNTEAFF
>15|NA|TRBV12-3/TRBV12-4|TRBJ2-3|NA
TGTGCCAGCACCGCGACAGTTACTAGCACAGATACGCAGTATTTT
CASTATVTSTDTQYF
>14|TRBD2|TRBV5-1|TRBJ2-3|few
TGCGCCAGCAGCGCTAGCGGGAGCGCAGATACGCAGTATTTT
CASSASGSADTQYF
>14|NA|TRBV10-3|TRBJ2-1|few
TGTGCCATCAGTGTTCAAGGGAACGGGGATGAGCAGTTCTTC
CAISVQGNGDEQFF
>13|NA|TRBV7-3|TRBJ1-1|few
TGTGCCAGCAGCATAAACAGGAACACTGAAGCTTTCTTT
CASSINRNTEAFF
>13|NA|TRBV6-1|TRBJ1-6|many
TGTGCCAGCCGGCAGGGGAGTTATTCACCCCTCCACTTT
CASRQGSYSPLHF
>13|NA|TRBV12-5|TRBJ2-3|few
TGTGCTAGTGGTTTGGCCAGGGGTGATACGCAGTATTTT
CASGLARGDTQYF
>15|TRBD2|TRBV4-1|TRBJ2-7|NA
TGCGCCAGCAGCCGATTAGCGGGAGCAGCCTACGAGCAGTACTTC
CASSRLAGAAYEQYF
>15|NA|TRBV7-2|TRBJ2-7|few
TGTGCCAGCAGCTTAGTCAATCGGCTTGAAAACGAGCAGTACTTC
CASSLVNRLENEQYF
>16|TRBD1|TRBV4-3|TRBJ2-7|once
TGCGCCAGCAGCCAAGGGAGACAGGGTACGGTGTACGAGCAGTACTTC
CASSQGRQGTVYEQYF
>14|TRBD2|TRBV10-3|TRBJ2-2|NA
TGTGCCATCAGTGCTAGCGGGAACACCGGGGAGCTGTTTTTT
CAISASGNTGELFF
>14|TRBD1|TRBV6-1|TRBJ1-5|NA
TGTGCCAGCAAGGGACAGGGGGTTGTTCAGCCCCAGCATTTT
CASKGQGVVQPQHF
>11|TRBD2|TRBV29-1|TRBJ2-1|NA
TGCAGCGGCGCTAGCGGCAATGAGCAGTTCTTC
CSGASGNEQFF
>12|NA|TRBV30|TRBJ1-3|few
TGTGCCTGGGACAGCTCGGGAAACACCATATATTTT
CAWDSSGNTIYF
>14|NA|TRBV15|TRBJ1-5|NA
TGTGCCACCAGCAGAGATTCAGTCAATCAGCCCCAGCATTTT
CATSRDSVNQPQHF
>13|NA|TRBV2|TRBJ2-7|few
TGTGCCAGCAGCTCGATAGGTTTGATTGAGCAGTACTTC
CASSSIGLIEQYF
>18|TRBD1|TRBV10-3|TRBJ2-1|NA
TGTGCCATCAGTGAGCCGGTAGGGACAGGGGTCTCCTACAATGAGCAGTTCTTC
CAISEPVGTGVSYNEQFF
>13|TRBD1|TRBV12-3/TRBV12-4|TRBJ1-1|many
TGTGCCAGCAGTTTAGAGGACAGGGATCGAGCTTTCTTT
CASSLEDRDRAFF
>15|TRBD1|TRBV29-1|TRBJ2-2|few
TGCAGCGTTGAAGATTTAGACAGGGAAGGTGGGGAGCTGTTTTTT
CSVEDLDREGGELFF
>17|NA|TRBV9|TRBJ1-1|many
TGTGCCAGCAGCCCGGGATCAGGCGGACCGATGAACACTGAAGCTTTCTTT
CASSPGSGGPMNTEAFF
>18|TRBD2|TRBV28|TRBJ2-7|many
TGTGCCAGCAGTTTAGACCCCACTACTAGCGGGGGCTCCTACGAGCAGTACTTC
CASSLDPTTSGGSYEQYF
>15|NA|TRBV6-5|TRBJ2-3|NA
TGTGCCAGCAGTTACTCCGAGACATACACAGATACGCAGTATTTT
CASSYSETYTDTQYF
>19|TRBD2|TRBV4-1|TRBJ2-2|few
TGCGCCAGCAGCCAAGGCCTCACTCTGGGACTAGCGGGAGCCGGGGAGCTGTTTTTT
CASSQGLTLGLAGAGELFF
>14|TRBD1|TRBV7-2|TRBJ2-7|many
TGTGCCAGCAGCTTTAGACAGGGGGCCTACGAGCAGTACTTC
CASSFRQGAYEQYF
>14|TRBD2|TRBV12-3/TRBV12-4|TRBJ2-3|many
TGTGCCAGCATTAGAGCGGGGAACACAGATACGCAGTATTTT
CASIRAGNTDTQYF
>12|NA|TRBV7-2|TRBJ2-1|many
TGTGCCAGCAGTCGACTAGGCGTCGAGCAGTTCTTC
CASSRLGVEQFF
>14|TRBD1|TRBV2|TRBJ1-4|many
TGTGCCAGCAGTGAGGACAGGGGGCCTGAAAAACTGTTTTTT
CASSEDRGPEKLFF
>14|TRBD1|TRBV28|TRBJ1-2|many
TGTGCCAGCAGTTTGGGAGGACAGGACCCTGGCTACACCTTC
CASSLGGQDPGYTF
>15|NA|TRBV28|TRBJ2-7|many
TGTGCCAGCAGTCCCTCTCCGATCAGCTCCTACGAGCAGTACTTC
CASSPSPISSYEQYF
>22|NA|TRBV7-6|TRBJ2-7|NA
TGTGCCAGCAGCCCGAACTACGTGCTTCGGGACAGGGTTCCACTAGCGGACTACGAGCAGTACTTC
CASSPNYVLRDRVPLADYEQYF
>14|NA|TRBV9|TRBJ1-3|many
TGTGCCAGCAGCGTAGTACAGACAGGAAACACCATATATTTT
CASSVVQTGNTIYF
>16|TRBD2|TRBV10-3|TRBJ2-7|few
TGTGCCATCAGTGAGTCTGAACTAGCGGATTCCTACGAGCAGTACTTC
CAISESELADSYEQYF
>14|TRBD2|TRBV7-2|TRBJ2-5|few
TGTGCCAGCGGGGGGGTGGGGGGGAAAGAGACCCAGTACTTC
CASGGVGGKETQYF
>16|TRBD2|TRBV20-1|TRBJ2-1|few
TGCAGTGCGGAAACTAGCGGGCGCACTTCCTACAATGAGCAGTTCTTC
CSAETSGRTSYNEQFF